Below, one T cell receptor (beta chain) is given with its context. As handled by the study authors: For nucleated cells, counts were estimated from reference gene primer amplification. The assay was immunoSEQ multiplex PCR, and TCRdb's table has in-frame clones only and misses some. V, J and clone size were drawn from that table, and D and trimming were deduced from the DNA. Among roughly 150,000 clones, 70% to 85% were seen once, and the ten largest hold around a tenth. The germline V gene encodes CDR1 SGHTA and CDR2 FQGNSA. The ends were cut back, 3 bases at V and 6 bases at J, with 12 bases in the middle. The CDR3 runs 14 residues. This sample is part of a study of blood T cell repertoires in COVID-19. Looking at the study overall: Collection of acute and convalescent COVID-19 samples took place in the United States, Italy and Spain. T cells, B-cell-depleted T cells, or PBMCs provided the cDNA or gDNA that served as material.

The V and J genes are TRBV7-2 and TRBJ1-5; no definite D call. The receptor's source is a woman aged 50 to 65 with acute or convalescent COVID-19. The sample comprised peripheral blood. The CDR3 loop is CASSFVRAIQPQHF. The CDR3 region has the DNA TGTGCCAGCAGCTTTGTGAGGGCGATTCAGCCCCAGCATTTT.